Many counts were recorded for the clone carrying this T cell receptor beta chain. The data were taken from a study of patients and donors after allogeneic stem cell transplantation. Trimming stripped 0 bases from V and 1 base from J, with 9 bases between. Germline CDR1 SGHRS, CDR2 YFSETQ. The length of the CDR3 is 15 residues. TCRdb passed the RT-PCR reads through MiXCR, listing each CDR3 protein once. The table shows hundreds of thousands of distinct CDR3 sequences, with under 20% occurring only once. The sequence came from a human donor who was either an allogeneic HSCT recipient or a stem cell or donor lymphocyte infusion donor (not recorded which). It is not recorded whose cells these are; they may come from a transplant donor. The chain has TRBV5-1 and TRBJ2-3; tentatively, D is TRBD1 (5 bases). Specimen: blood, either unsorted or a sorted T cell fraction (not recorded which). CDR3 DNA: TGCGCCAGCAGCTTGGCCGTGACAGGCACAGATACGCAGTATTTT. This encodes CASSLAVTGTDTQYF.